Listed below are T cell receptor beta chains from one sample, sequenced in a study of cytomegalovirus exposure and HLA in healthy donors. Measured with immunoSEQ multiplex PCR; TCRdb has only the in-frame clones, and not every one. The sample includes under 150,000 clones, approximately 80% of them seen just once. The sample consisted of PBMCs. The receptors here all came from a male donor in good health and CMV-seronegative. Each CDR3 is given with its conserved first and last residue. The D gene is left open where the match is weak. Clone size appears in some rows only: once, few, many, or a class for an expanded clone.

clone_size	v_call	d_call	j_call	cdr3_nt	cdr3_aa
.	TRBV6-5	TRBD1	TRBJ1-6	TGTGCCAGCAGCCTGGACAGGGCTTCACCCCTCCACTTT	CASSLDRASPLHF
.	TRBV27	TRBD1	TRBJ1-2	TGTGCCAGCGGTGACAGGGCAATCTATGGCTACACCTTC	CASGDRAIYGYTF
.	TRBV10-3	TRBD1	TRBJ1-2	TGTGCCATCAGTGAGTCCGGGACAGGGGCAGGCTATGGCTACACCTTC	CAISESGTGAGYGYTF
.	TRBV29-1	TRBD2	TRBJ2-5	TGCAGCGTTCTCCCGGGGGGGCCGCGCGAGACCCAGTACTTC	CSVLPGGPRETQYF
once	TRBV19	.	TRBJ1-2	TGTGCCAGTATTGATGGGGACACATCATCGCGGGGCTACACCTTC	CASIDGDTSSRGYTF
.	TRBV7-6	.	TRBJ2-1	TGTGCCAGCAGCTTAACGGCAGGGAACAATGAGCAGTTCTTC	CASSLTAGNNEQFF
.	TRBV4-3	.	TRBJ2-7	TGCGCCAGCAGCCCCTACTTGGGGCCTTTTTACGAGCAGTACTTC	CASSPYLGPFYEQYF
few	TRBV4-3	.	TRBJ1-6	TGCGCCAGCAGCCACGACATCACTGATACAAATTCACCCCTCCACTTT	CASSHDITDTNSPLHF
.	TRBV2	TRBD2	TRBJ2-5	TGTGCCAGCAGTGGGGGGGGTGGGGAGACCCAGTACTTC	CASSGGGGETQYF
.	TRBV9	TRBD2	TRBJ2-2	TGTGCCAGCAGCGTAGTCAGCGGGGGGGGTACCGGGGAGCTGTTTTTT	CASSVVSGGGTGELFF
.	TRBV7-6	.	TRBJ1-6	TGTGCCAGCAGCTTCCGGGGAAACTATAATTCACCCCTCCACTTT	CASSFRGNYNSPLHF
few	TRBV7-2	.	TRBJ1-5	TGTGCCAGCAGCGTCCGGGTCTCTCAGCCCCAGCATTTT	CASSVRVSQPQHF
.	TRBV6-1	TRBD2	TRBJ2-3	TGTGCCAGTAATTTGCTAGCGGGGGGAGCAGATACGCAGTATTTT	CASNLLAGGADTQYF
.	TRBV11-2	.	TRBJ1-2	TGTGCCAGCAGCCCCGGGGGAGGTCTAGGCTACACCTTC	CASSPGGGLGYTF
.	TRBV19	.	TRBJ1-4	TGTGCCAGTAGTATAGATTGGACCCTGGGAGGGAAACTGTTTTTT	CASSIDWTLGGKLFF
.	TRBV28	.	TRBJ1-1	TGTGCCAGCAGCTTAAACAGCCCTTTGGCTGAAGCTTTCTTT	CASSLNSPLAEAFF
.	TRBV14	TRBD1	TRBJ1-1	TGTGCCAGCAGCCTCAACCCGGGACAGGGAGGCCTGGACACTGAAGCTTTCTTT	CASSLNPGQGGLDTEAFF
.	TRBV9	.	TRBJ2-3	TGTGCCAGCAGCGTAGATCAGGCAGCCCAAGATACGCAGTATTTT	CASSVDQAAQDTQYF
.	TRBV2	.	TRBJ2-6	TGTGCCAGCAGTGACAGGGAAACTGGGGCCAACGTCCTGACTTTC	CASSDRETGANVLTF
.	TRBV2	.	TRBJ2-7	TGTGCCAGCACGAGGGCCACGTCCTACGAGCAGTACTTC	CASTRATSYEQYF
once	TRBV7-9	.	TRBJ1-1	TGTGCCAGCAGCTTAGAAGGAGGGCCCACTGAAGCTTTCTTT	CASSLEGGPTEAFF
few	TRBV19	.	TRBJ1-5	TGTGCCAGTAGTACGACAGGTCGCGGTCAGCCCCAGCATTTT	CASSTTGRGQPQHF